This T cell receptor (beta chain) was sequenced in a study of T cells after yellow fever vaccination. Study results and caveats: Reappearance after the booster was seen for most primary-vaccination clones, at 95% to 97% CD4 and 75% to 90% CD8.

CDR3 length: 16 residues. Trimming took 2 bases from V and 5 from J, leaving 16 bases between them. Per germline, CDR1 LGHNA and CDR2 YNFKEQ. This clonotype was recorded at least ten times. Its cognate antigen is unknown. Generation of TCR cDNA used 5'RACE template switching (which added a universal primer site and UMIs). MiXCR, applied by TCRdb to the 5' RACE reads, yields one record per CDR3 protein. This table holds roughly 320,000 distinct CDR3 sequences, about 11% found once. This TCR was recovered from a man between 18 and 35 years old who received the YFV17D yellow fever vaccine. Sequencing was performed on CD4+ T cells sorted from PBMCs, taken 45 days after the yellow fever booster vaccination. The rearrangement links TRBV4-2 to TRBJ2-1; D may be TRBD1 or TRBD2 (5 bases each). Here the CDR3 reads CASSQNGAVLDNEQFF. CDR3 coding DNA: TGTGCCAGCAGCCAAAACGGGGCGGTGCTGGACAATGAGCAGTTCTTC.